One T cell receptor beta chain is described in this entry. No cognate antigen has been identified for it. Base-call qualities are not available, and no considerably larger clone is one nucleotide away. The cohort consisted of some 670 healthy bone marrow donors. At the time of sampling, every cohort member was nominally healthy, though immune exposures that went unrecorded were likely present. The donor was CMV seronegative and was included in the group of hundreds of seronegative cohort members. Every donor gave a peripheral blood sample, and the peripheral blood mononuclear cells from that sample were used for TCR beta sequencing. The Qiagen DNeasy Blood Extraction Kit was used to extract genomic DNA from the blood cell samples. The sample comes from a study of cytomegalovirus exposure and HLA in healthy donors (dated by TCRdb to the late 2010s). Context from the whole study: An earlier analysis of roughly 570 of the donors reported about 280 Gb of sequence data and around 100 million unique TCR beta sequences obtained from about 180 million T cells. About 320 gigabases of sequencing data and roughly 90 million unique TCR sequences were included in an early release covering about 700 HLA-typed donors. Of the 350 to 400 genotyped donors, approximately 83% fell in the genetic ancestry cluster associated with self-reported Caucasian donors. The study was designed to test whether signatures of past pathogen exposure could be identified by cataloging public T cell receptors. The study profiled the T cell repertoires of 500 to 800 subjects by immunosequencing and related them to cytomegalovirus serostatus. Besides the first cohort of 500 to 700 subjects, a separate validation cohort made up of 120 different subjects was used. The study combined high-throughput TCR immunosequencing, statistical association of individual TCRs with disease status, and machine learning to predict cytomegalovirus infection status. In a later analysis, previously published TCR beta repertoires from 550 to 700 donors were re-analyzed and high-resolution HLA genotyping was added so that TCR occurrence patterns could be studied. Rather than drawing on any new phenotypic data, the later analysis identified candidate immune exposures from TCR beta sequences and the way those sequences occurred across donors. An earlier analysis of around 640 of the donors used high-throughput TCR beta sequencing to judge whether each TCR beta V gene segment behaved as functional or pseudogenic. Donor age, sex, ethnicity and CMV serostatus were compiled alongside the repertoire data. A later genetic analysis took genome-wide SNP genotypes for about 60% of the roughly 670 donors and used that subset as a discovery cohort. Every discovery cohort repertoire had been produced on one sequencing platform. Class I and class II HLA loci were covered by the typing at four-digit resolution. Typing coverage differed by locus: A, B, C, DRB1 and DQB1 were typed in roughly 620-630 donors, DQA1 in roughly 510, DPA1 in 600 to 610, and DPB1 in about 450. Roughly five DR-DQ haplotypes were handled as single units for association and clustering because linkage in the cohort was strong. On average, roughly 250,000 unique TCR beta nucleotide sequences were sequenced per donor among a few hundred genotyped donors of the cohort, with about 19% of those sequences being non-productive.

Library construction relied on the immunoSEQ multiplex PCR assay. The multiplex PCR relied on a mix of 60 forward primers for TCR Vbeta segments and 13 reverse primers for TCR Jbeta segments. A multiplex PCR assay on genomic DNA amplified the CDR3 region of rearranged TCR beta genes. Amplified TCR beta libraries were sequenced as 87-base-pair reads on the Illumina HiSeq System. Concerning the study's data processing: Across the 670 or so repertoires, a later analysis counted approximately 83 million unique TCR beta chains, some 11 million of which were shared by at least two donors. To remove PCR and sequencing errors, raw reads were error-corrected and collapsed into unique sequences using a nearest-neighbor algorithm that merged closely related sequences. Alignment of CDR3 sequences to IMGT reference sequences was used to assign V, D and J gene segments. Each retained sequence needed at least a six-nucleotide match to both a V gene segment and a J gene segment. Rearrangements were called productive when the CDR3 lacked stop codons and stayed in frame with V and J; all others were non-productive. CDR3 was defined according to IMGT convention as the region running from the second conserved V-encoded cysteine to the conserved J-encoded phenylalanine. In an earlier analysis of approximately 500 of the donors, sequences lacking an unambiguous match to a single V gene segment were excluded. An earlier analysis of a few hundred of the donors called V segments functional above 56.7% productive rearrangements and segregating when the between-donor standard deviation exceeded 5%. To diagnose cytomegalovirus status from the catalog of TCR beta chain sequences, a statistical classification framework was built. In a later analysis, TCR nucleotide sequences were compared against IMGT/GENE-DB human TR gene sequences so that V and J genes could be assigned. A later analysis assigned CDR3 sequences and most-parsimonious VDJ recombination scenarios with the TCRdist pipeline. A later analysis defined each TCR beta chain by its CDR3 amino acid sequence plus V-gene family, and excluded reads lacking a unique V-gene family. A later analysis removed roughly 590 highly shared, low-generation-probability nucleotide sequences to deal with suspected cross-contamination and a sequencing artifact. In a later analysis, a clonal expansion index was calculated for each public chain from normalized within-repertoire ranks of inferred template counts. In a later analysis, generation probabilities were computed using a VDJ recombination model fitted to out-of-frame rearrangements, and the results were checked against IGoR. A later analysis scored TCR-TCR, TCR-HLA and TCR-CMV co-occurrence with hypergeometric tests, applying a repertoire-size bias correction to TCR pairs. In a later analysis, false discovery rates were estimated by permuting HLA or CMV assignments 20 times. A later analysis grouped co-occurring TCRs with DBSCAN, adding TCRdist sequence similarity when clustering within HLA-allele-positive subsets. Repertoires with fewer than 30,000 or more than 120,000 public chains were left out of co-occurrence clustering, as were about five repertoires with anomalous nucleotide sharing. This immuneACCESS table, as held by TCRdb, lists in-frame sequences with V and J called but not all clones. Of the missing ones, under half trace to an unresolved V gene in checked studies; the others have no known cause. Clone size and the V and J calls come from that table; the DNA yielded D and trimming. For this sample there are about 41,000 clones; 81% appear just once. The top ten clonotypes cover approximately 3% of the sample.

Trimming takes 6 bases off V and 2 bases off J; junction bases not matched to a gene: 4. The germline V gene (reference sequence) provides CDR1 SEHNR and CDR2 FQNEAQ. Its CDR3 holds 14 amino acids, cysteine through phenylalanine. Of all the DNA, just the CDR3 is kept, 42 bases in frame from base 1. Beyond this particular receptor, the publication reports: Because HLA typing was missing for some donors at each locus, association tests included only the typed subset. A group of highly shared sequence variants was considered likely to be a technical artifact of the sequencing pipeline. For the cohort, immune exposure information was limited to CMV serostatus. Several of the top co-occurrence clusters appeared to be linked to parvovirus B19, influenza, CMV and Epstein-Barr virus, according to a later analysis. A further reported finding was that TCR beta sequences accurately predicted the HLA-A and HLA-B alleles for most subjects in the first cohort. It was suggested by the authors that the approach could potentially be generalized to other disease states and immunological phenotypes. Roughly uniform sequencing depth across donors was assumed in presence/absence analyses, although this assumption may not hold. The earlier analysis of nearly 600 of the donors excluded roughly 17 rarely observed V segments, including chromosome 9 orphons, because counts were too low. Some IMGT-functional V segments, including TRBV6-2 and TRBV6-3, could not be told apart with the 87-base-pair reads, so those segments were excluded. A total of 150 to 200 TCR beta chains were listed by the study as associated with cytomegalovirus. Three of the identified cytomegalovirus-associated TCR beta chains were confirmed in vitro to be specific for cytomegalovirus antigens. In a later analysis, around 17,000 TCR beta sequences were associated with specific HLA alleles at a false discovery rate of 0.05. In this cohort, only TCR beta chains were sequenced, and detectable features were limited by the absence of alpha or paired-chain data. Linkage disequilibrium might explain the correlated functional status among segregating V segments, but an unknown experimental factor could not be ruled out. In a later analysis, HLA-associated TCR beta chains were found to be more clonally expanded and to have lower generation probabilities than equally common non-associated chains. A later genetic analysis associated a missense DCLRE1C variant with V-gene and J-gene trimming of TCR beta chains, and an independent cohort replicated the association. A later analysis found that most CMV-associated TCR beta chains appeared HLA-restricted, with HLA associations seemingly driven largely by CMV exposure. Across donors, most TCR sequences were observed very rarely, whereas some public TCRs were present in many individuals. A later analysis found that TCR association rates varied across HLA loci, with DRB1 alleles showing the most associated TCRs and HLA-C alleles the fewest. In both the original and validation cohorts, the classifier was reported to diagnose cytomegalovirus status with high specificity and sensitivity. In a later genetic analysis, fewer N-insertions in productive TCRs were reported among donors in an Asian-associated ancestry cluster than the roughly 640-donor mean. When HLA alleles, especially DR and DQ, strongly co-occurred, attributing TCR associations to individual alleles was difficult. Broadly in line with IMGT annotations, most TCR beta V segments showed up in productive rearrangements about 87% or about 30% of the time in an earlier analysis of approximately 600 of the donors.

This clonotype was obtained from a man aged 45-65 years in good health and CMV-seronegative. This chain joins TRBV7-9 to TRBJ2-3, with 8 bases aligning to TRBD2. Source material: PBMCs. CDR3 region: CASSLAGSTDTQYF. The DNA is as follows: TGTGCCAGCAGTCTAGCGGGCTCCACAGATACGCAGTATTTT. Beyond the CDR3, the reference TRBV7-9 and TRBJ2-3 genes provide the residues; the full variable domain reads: DTGVSQNPRHKITKRGQNVTFRCDPISEHNRLYWYRQTLGQGPEFLTYFQNEAQLEKSRLLSDRFSAERPKGSFSTLEIQRTEQGDSAMYLCASSLAGSTDTQYFGPGTRLTVL.